Given below is one TCR beta chain in context. Its target is unknown. There are 17 residues in the CDR3. The source of the sample is a study of blood T cells in healthy people across ages. Across the study: Template switching recovered approximately one barcoded beta molecule for every two T cells.

Study findings and constraints: Comparison with aged donors showed that long-lived donors had more naive CD4+ cells and higher diversity. Across the age range, TCR beta diversity per million T cells fell in a roughly linear way.

Whenever a sample was processed, at least 7 million PBMCs were isolated. Alongside a J-beta primer mix, a sample-barcoded 5' primer served in a second PCR lasting roughly 6 to 12 cycles. TCRdb passed the 5' RACE reads through MiXCR, listing each CDR3 protein once. The data show some 710,000 distinct CDR3 sequences, around 50% seen once. The chain has TRBV21-1 and TRBJ2-3; TRBD2 is the table's D call, not checked against the DNA. TRBV21-1 is listed as a pseudogene. Sequenced: blood. This receptor was taken from a man aged 80 or over in good health. Here the CDR3 DNA reads TGTGCCAGCTCGACTAGCGGGATAATTGGTCCCACAGATACGCAGTATTTT. Translation: CASSTSGIIGPTDTQYF.